Given below is one TCR beta chain in context. Its specificity is unknown. This sample is part of a study of beta chain features in type 1 diabetes. Study-wide results and limits: Across all four CD4+ subsets, people with type 1 diabetes showed modestly shorter TCRB CDR3s.

Isolated RNA was reverse transcribed in full, so expressed TCRB transcripts were sequenced. Profiled with immunoSEQ multiplex PCR; TCRdb holds only in-frame clones, not every one. The sample includes roughly 260,000 clones, just over 20% of them seen just once. CDR1 is MGHRA and CDR2 is YSYEKL in the germline V gene. Trimming cost V 4 bases and J 4 bases; bases outside gene matches: 9. The CDR3 spans 16 residues. The genes are TRBV4-1 and TRBJ2-4, with 8 nucleotides matching TRBD2. The sequenced sample consisted of naive CD4+ T cells from blood. The TCR sequence derives from a woman in her forties with type 1 diabetes. The CDR3 DNA sequence: TGCGCCAGCAGCCCGACACCTCAGCGGGAGAAAAACATTCAGTACTTC. Its protein is CASSPTPQREKNIQYF.